Each of the 10 T cell receptor beta chains below was sequenced from the same sample in a study of preoperative IRX-2 immunotherapy in early breast cancer. Profiled with immunoSEQ multiplex PCR; TCRdb holds only in-frame clones, not every one. Of roughly 13,000 clones in the sample, around 90% were seen once. Specified treatment: preoperative locoregional IRX-2 cytokine immunotherapy. This material was acquired from a patient treated with IRX-2 immunotherapy. The source of these receptors is a human donor with breast cancer.

The chain uses TRBV27 and TRBJ1-2, with D hard to call. V was clipped by 3 bases and J by 8 bases, with 13 bases between them. CDR3 length equals 13 residues. Germline CDR1 and CDR2: MNHEY and SMNVEV (reference sequence). CDR3 sequence: CASSLVPAGGYTF. For the CDR3, the DNA is TGTGCCAGCAGTTTGGTTCCCGCGGGGGGCTACACCTTC.

This rearrangement joins TRBV27 to TRBJ2-3, with D perhaps TRBD2 (5 bases). Trimming removed 0 bases at V and 6 bases at J, with 7 bases between. Per the germline V gene, CDR1 is MNHEY and CDR2 is SMNVEV (reference sequence). This CDR3 region has 13 residues. CDR3: CASSLSRADTQYF. The CDR3 region has the DNA TGTGCCAGCAGTTTATCGAGGGCGGATACGCAGTATTTT.

In this sample, this clone turned up once. The V and J genes are TRBV21-1 and TRBJ1-5; the table assigns TRBD1, which was not confirmed against the DNA. TRBV21-1 represents a pseudogene. CDR3 length equals 14 residues. CDR3 protein: CASSKEGCLFGQHF. In nucleotides, the CDR3 is TGTGCCAGCAGCAAAGAGGGGTGCCTTTTTGGCCAGCATTTT.

V usage is TRBV6-1 and J usage is TRBJ2-5; TRBD2 aligns across 12 bases. V lost 3 bases to trimming and J lost 14 bases; unmatched junction nucleotides: 13. Looked up from germline, CDR1 is MNHNS and CDR2 is SASEGT. This CDR3 has 15 residues. CDR3 residues: CASSEVTSGGAPLYF. The DNA of the CDR3 is TGTGCCAGCAGTGAGGTGACTAGCGGGGGAGCCCCTCTATACTTC.

The gene calls are TRBV5-1 and TRBJ2-3, with a weak D call TRBD2 (6 bases). The CDR3 is 15 residues long. V lost 0 bases to trimming and J lost 6 bases, with 14 bases between them. CDR1 is SGHRS and CDR2 is YFSETQ in the germline V gene. This CDR3 reads CASSLVFGGGDTQYF. CDR3 nucleotides: TGCGCCAGCAGCTTGGTATTCGGGGGAGGCGATACGCAGTATTTT.

This chain uses TRBV2 with TRBJ1-1; D is unresolved. Between the trimmed V and J ends, which lost 6 bases and 1 base, there was a span of 15 bases. Germline V lookup: CDR1 SNHLY, CDR2 FYNNEI. The CDR3 totals 15 residues. CDR3 bases: TGTGCCAGCAGATATCAAACCGGGAGGAACACTGAAGCTTTCTTT. Its translation: CASRYQTGRNTEAFF.

V usage is TRBV5-4 and J usage is TRBJ1-1, with TRBD1 matching over 9 bases. The V segment lost 4 bases and the J segment 1 base; nucleotides outside the gene matches: 14. This CDR3 has 18 residues. Germline CDR1 reads SGHNT; CDR2 reads YYREEE (reference sequence). The CDR3 spells CASSRDGTGRAENTEAFF. CDR3 DNA sequence: TGTGCCAGCAGCCGAGACGGGACAGGGAGAGCGGAGAACACTGAAGCTTTCTTT. The full variable domain, completed using reference TRBV5-4 and TRBJ1-1, is ETGVTQSPTHLIKTRGQQVTLRCSSQSGHNTVSWYQQALGQGPQFIFQYYREEENGRGNFPPRFSGLQFPNYSSELNVNALELDDSALYLCASSRDGTGRAENTEAFFGQGTRLTVV.

The chain carries TRBV28 and TRBJ1-3, with TRBD1 matching 7 bases. Germline V gives CDR1 MDHEN, CDR2 SYDVKM. The ends lost 5 bases at V and 4 bases at J; junction bases unmatched: 8. The CDR3 contains 15 residues. CDR3 sequence (DNA): TGTGCCAGCAGTCCTCCGGGACAGCTGGGAAACACCATATATTTT. Its protein is CASSPPGQLGNTIYF.

CDR3 protein: CASSLGAETDTQYF. The CDR3 DNA reads as TGCGCCAGCAGCTTGGGAGCCGAGACAGATACGCAGTATTTT. V gene TRBV5-1 combines with J gene TRBJ2-3; D gene unclear. Germline CDR1 is SGHRS and CDR2 is YFSETQ. The CDR3 sequence is 14 residues long. Trimming took 0 bases from V and 3 from J, leaving 8 bases between them.

The rearrangement links TRBV18 to TRBJ1-5, with D uncertain. The CDR3 consists of 14 residues. The germline gives CDR1 KGHSH, CDR2 LQKENI. V was clipped by 2 bases and J by 0 bases, with 5 bases between them. CDR3 protein: CASSPGFSNQPQHF. In DNA, the CDR3 is TGTGCCAGCTCACCAGGGTTTAGCAATCAGCCCCAGCATTTT.